This T cell receptor (beta chain) was documented in a study of T cells after yellow fever vaccination. Looked up from germline, CDR1 is KGHSH and CDR2 is LQKENI. Trimming took off 4 bases at V and 4 bases at J, with 8 bases between the two ends. The CDR3 loop spans 14 amino acids. TCR cDNA was made by 5'RACE template switching, adding a universal primer site and UMIs. TCRdb independently ran MiXCR on the 5' RACE reads; one entry per CDR3 protein. Among about 240,000 distinct CDR3 sequences, less than 9% were seen once, and the ten largest hold approximately 0.85%. This sequence joins TRBV18 and TRBJ2-6; the D call may be TRBD1 or TRBD2 (5 bases each). This TCR was recovered from a man aged 25 to 40 who received the YFV17D yellow fever vaccine. Specimen: CD4+ T cells sorted from PBMCs, collected 15 days after the yellow fever booster vaccination. The CDR3 nucleotides read TGTGCCAGCTCACACCGGGACGGGGCCAACGTCCTGACTTTC. As protein: CASSHRDGANVLTF. The full variable domain, completed using reference TRBV18 and TRBJ2-6, is NAGVMQNPRHLVRRRGQEARLRCSPMKGHSHVYWYRQLPEEGLKFMVYLQKENIIDESGMPKERFSAEFPKEGPSILRIQQVVRGDSAAYFCASSHRDGANVLTFGAGSRLTVL.